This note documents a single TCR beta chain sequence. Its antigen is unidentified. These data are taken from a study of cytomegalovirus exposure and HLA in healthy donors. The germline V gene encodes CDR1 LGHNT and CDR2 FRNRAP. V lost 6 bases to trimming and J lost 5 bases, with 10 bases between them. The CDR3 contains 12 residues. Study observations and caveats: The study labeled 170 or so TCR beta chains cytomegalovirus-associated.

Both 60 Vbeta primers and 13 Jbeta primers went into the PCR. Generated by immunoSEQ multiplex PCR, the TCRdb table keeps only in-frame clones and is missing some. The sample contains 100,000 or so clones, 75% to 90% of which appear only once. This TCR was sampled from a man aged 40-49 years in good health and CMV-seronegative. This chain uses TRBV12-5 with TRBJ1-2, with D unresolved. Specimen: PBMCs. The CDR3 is CASGLPGYGYTF. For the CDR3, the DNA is TGTGCTAGTGGCCTCCCGGGATATGGCTACACCTTC.